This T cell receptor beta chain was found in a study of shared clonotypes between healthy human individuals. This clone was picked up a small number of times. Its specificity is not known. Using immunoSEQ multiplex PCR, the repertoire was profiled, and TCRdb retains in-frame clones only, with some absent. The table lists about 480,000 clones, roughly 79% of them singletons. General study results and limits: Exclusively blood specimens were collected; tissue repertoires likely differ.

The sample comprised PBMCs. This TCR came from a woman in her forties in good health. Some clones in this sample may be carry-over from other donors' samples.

Written as DNA, the CDR3 is TGTGCCAGCAGCCGTGGAACGCCCGACACAGATACGCAGTATTTT. As protein: CASSRGTPDTDTQYF. The rearrangement uses TRBV11-2 and TRBJ2-3; D not certain. V shed 5 bases and J shed 2 bases, with 14 bases lying between them. This CDR3 region has 15 residues. Per the germline V gene, CDR1 is SGHAT and CDR2 is FQNNGV.